This T cell receptor (beta chain) was identified in a study of long-term antiretroviral therapy in people with HIV. General study results and limits: Clones that had undergone expansion before ART dominated the repertoire at all time points.

Comments on this clone: What it binds is not known.

DNA was extracted from approximately 0.95-9.8 million thawed cryopreserved PBMC. CDR1 and CDR2 (germline): LNHDA, SQIVND (reference sequence). The CDR3 runs to 14 residues. V was clipped by 3 bases and J by 3 bases, with 11 bases between them. Sequencing relied on immunoSEQ assay v3.0, run at survey level. The method was immunoSEQ multiplex PCR; TCRdb's version includes in-frame clones alone and lacks a portion of them. Here the sample spans approximately 28,000 clones, over 80% being singletons. Source: unsorted PBMCs, taken 0.8 years before starting antiretroviral therapy. This clonotype was sampled from a man aged 18 to 30 with HIV. The genes are TRBV19 and TRBJ1-2, with a weak D call TRBD1 (5 bases). CDR3 nucleotide sequence: TGTGCCAGTAGTATTACAGAAGGGGACTATGGCTACACCTTC. This codes for CASSITEGDYGYTF.